These T cell receptor beta chains were read from a single sample in a study of blood T cell repertoires in COVID-19. Measured with immunoSEQ multiplex PCR; TCRdb has only the in-frame clones, and not every one. The table records over 95,000 clones, about 88% of them present only once. Sequencing was performed on peripheral blood. The receptors were sampled from a woman between 65 and 79 years old who had recovered from COVID-19. Each CDR3 is given with its conserved first and last residue. Each record gives: D gene, V gene, J gene, clone size, CDR3 DNA, CDR3 protein. D genes are given only for firm matches. Some rows have no size entry. The others give once, few or many, or a class for an expanded clone.

>TRBD2|TRBV24-1|TRBJ2-3|-
TGTGCCACCAGTGATTTGAAGCGGGGGGCAGATACGCAGTATTTT
CATSDLKRGADTQYF
>TRBD1|TRBV28|TRBJ2-3|-
TGTGCCAGCAGCCCTGACAGGGCAACAGATACGCAGTATTTT
CASSPDRATDTQYF
>TRBD1|TRBV7-2|TRBJ1-4|-
TGTGCCAGCAGCCCCCGGACAGGGGGCAACGAGAAACTGTTTTTT
CASSPRTGGNEKLFF
>-|TRBV28|TRBJ1-2|-
TGTGCCAGCAGTCCATGGCAGGTTAAGAACTATGGCTACACCTTC
CASSPWQVKNYGYTF
>TRBD1|TRBV9|TRBJ2-7|few
TGTGCCAGCAGCGTAGGCGGGACAGGCAGCGAGCAGTACTTC
CASSVGGTGSEQYF
>TRBD1|TRBV5-4|TRBJ2-4|-
TGTGCCAGCAGCTCCCCAGGGGGCGACATTCAGTACTTC
CASSSPGGDIQYF
>-|TRBV3-1/TRBV3-2|TRBJ1-1|-
TGTGCCAGCAGCCACTGGGGGGAAACTGAAGCTTTCTTT
CASSHWGETEAFF
>-|TRBV21-1|TRBJ2-2|-
TGTGCCAGCAGCAAAGTGCCAGTATCCGCCGGGGAGCTGTTTTTT
CASSKVPVSAGELFF
>TRBD2|TRBV7-3|TRBJ2-3|-
TGTGCCAGCAGCTCCGATAGCGGGGGCCGCACAGATACGCAGTATTTT
CASSSDSGGRTDTQYF
>TRBD1|TRBV6-2/TRBV6-3|TRBJ1-6|few
TGTGCCAGCAGCGCCGGCACAGGGGGCGGTAATTCACCCCTCCACTTT
CASSAGTGGGNSPLHF
>TRBD1|TRBV12-5|TRBJ2-7|-
TGTGCTAGTGGTCTAAGGAACAGGGGTGGGGAGCAGTACTTC
CASGLRNRGGEQYF
>-|TRBV25-1|TRBJ2-1|-
TGTGCCAGCGGCCGGAGTTGGGAGCAGTTCTTC
CASGRSWEQFF
>-|TRBV27|TRBJ1-5|-
TGTGCCAGCAGCCAGACCTCTACAGGGAGACAGCCCCAGCATTTT
CASSQTSTGRQPQHF
>-|TRBV11-2|TRBJ2-5|-
TGTGCCAGCAGCTGGCGCGGGCGCCCTCAAGAGACCCAGTACTTC
CASSWRGRPQETQYF
>TRBD1|TRBV5-8|TRBJ2-2|-
TGTGCCAGCAGCCCTAGACAGGGGGCGAACACCGGGGAGCTGTTTTTT
CASSPRQGANTGELFF
>TRBD2|TRBV5-4|TRBJ2-1|-
TGTGCCAGCAGCTTGCCTAGCGGGAAAAATGAGCAGTTCTTC
CASSLPSGKNEQFF
>-|TRBV18|TRBJ2-7|-
TGTGCCAGCTCACCGGACAATCTCCTCGAGCAGTACTTC
CASSPDNLLEQYF
>TRBD1|TRBV7-3|TRBJ2-2|-
TGTGCCAGCAGCTTGACAGGGGGCCAGAGGGCCGGGGAGCTGTTTTTT
CASSLTGGQRAGELFF
>-|TRBV20-1|TRBJ1-6|-
TGCAGTGCTAGCGGGTCACCCCTCCACTTT
CSASGSPLHF
>-|TRBV6-5|TRBJ2-1|-
TGTGCCAGCTACGGGCCACTAGACAATGAGCAGTTCTTC
CASYGPLDNEQFF
>-|TRBV18|TRBJ2-6|-
TGTGCCAGCTCACCACTCGACATGTCTGGGGCCAACGTCCTGACTTTC
CASSPLDMSGANVLTF
>-|TRBV5-1|TRBJ2-1|-
TGCGCCAGCAGCGTGGGGCCCTCCTACAATGAGCAGTTCTTC
CASSVGPSYNEQFF
>-|TRBV6-4|TRBJ1-2|-
TGTGCCAGCAGCCCTCCCCCCAGGGACTATGGCTACACCTTC
CASSPPPRDYGYTF
>-|TRBV28|TRBJ2-5|-
TGTGCCAGCACCCTGGCGGGGCGTCAAGAGACCCAGTACTTC
CASTLAGRQETQYF
>TRBD2|TRBV15|TRBJ2-1|-
TGTGCCACCAGCAGACCCAGCGGGAGGGCCTACAATGAGCAGTTCTTC
CATSRPSGRAYNEQFF
>TRBD2|TRBV29-1|TRBJ2-1|-
TGCAGCGTAGCAGACCCGGGACTAGGGGGGCTGAATGAGCAGTTCTTC
CSVADPGLGGLNEQFF
>-|TRBV28|TRBJ2-4|-
TGTGCCAGCAGTCTAACAGGTTATGGCAAAAACATTCAGTACTTC
CASSLTGYGKNIQYF
>-|TRBV3-1/TRBV3-2|TRBJ2-7|-
TGTGCCAGCAGCCAAGCCAGGGGCTACGAGCAGTACTTC
CASSQARGYEQYF
>-|TRBV5-1|TRBJ1-5|-
TGCGCCAGCAGCCCTCGTCCCGAGGGTCAGCCCCAGCATTTT
CASSPRPEGQPQHF
>-|TRBV7-8|TRBJ1-5|few
TGTGCCAGCAGCTGGAGTGGGGCGTTGGGCAATCAGCCCCAGCATTTT
CASSWSGALGNQPQHF
>TRBD1|TRBV4-3|TRBJ2-3|-
TGCGCCAGCAGCCAAGGACAGGGGCACATCACAGATACGCAGTATTTT
CASSQGQGHITDTQYF
>-|TRBV7-9|TRBJ1-6|-
TGTGCCAGCAGTCTCCCCAATTCACCCCTCCACTTT
CASSLPNSPLHF
>TRBD2|TRBV11-2|TRBJ2-7|-
TGTGCCAGCAGCCGTCTAGCGGGGGACTCCTACGAGCAGTACTTC
CASSRLAGDSYEQYF
>-|TRBV6-5|TRBJ2-7|-
TGTGCCAGCAGTTACTCGTTCCTCGAGCAGTACTTC
CASSYSFLEQYF
>-|TRBV20-1|TRBJ1-1|-
TGCAGTGGTACAGGTGAGACTGAAGCTTTCTTT
CSGTGETEAFF
>-|TRBV18|TRBJ2-5|-
TGTGCCAGCTCACCACCTCCAGGTTGGGAGGTCCAGTACTTC
CASSPPPGWEVQYF